Here is one T cell receptor beta chain with its context. Sequencing used immunoSEQ multiplex PCR; TCRdb keeps in-frame clones, though not all of them. The sample includes over 90,000 clones, just under 95% seen only once; the top ten take roughly 0.82%. This sample was taken from a study of cytomegalovirus exposure and HLA in healthy donors. The donors were part of the roughly 120-subject validation cohort, which stood apart from the approximately 640-subject first cohort. Per germline, CDR1 MNHNS and CDR2 SASEGT. J lost 1 base, V lost 5 bases, and 2 bases had no gene match. The CDR3 extends over 14 amino acids.

The origin of this receptor is a woman younger than 35 in good health and CMV-seronegative. The rearrangement links TRBV6-1 to TRBJ1-2, with 9 nucleotides matching TRBD1. Sequencing input: PBMCs. CDR3 DNA sequence: TGTGCCAGCAGTACAGGGGGCTTTAACTATGGCTACACCTTC. It encodes CASSTGGFNYGYTF.